Below, 22 T cell receptor beta chains from the same sample are listed, as sequenced in a study of CD8 T cells in ankylosing spondylitis. MiXCR was run by TCRdb on the 5' RACE reads, yielding one entry per CDR3 protein. The table lists around 90,000 distinct CDR3 sequences, under 30% of them singletons. The sample comprised blood, either unsorted or a sorted T cell fraction (not recorded which). These receptor sequences come from a male donor with ankylosing spondylitis or in good health (not recorded which).

The chain employs TRBV10-3 and TRBJ2-7; perhaps TRBD2 as D (5 bases). Germline CDR1 ENHRY, CDR2 SYGVKD. The V end lost 7 bases, the J end lost 6 bases, and 22 bases lay between the germline ends. The CDR3 runs to 15 residues. The CDR3 loop is CAINQEDREGAEQYF. As DNA, the CDR3 is TGTGCCATCAACCAAGAGGACCGGGAAGGAGCCGAGCAGTACTTC.

This clonotype was counted a few times. The J gene is TRBJ1-5, the V gene TRBV20-1; D possibly corresponds to TRBD1 (6 bases). CDR3 length: 14 residues. Germline CDR1 is DFQATT and CDR2 is SNEGSKA (reference sequence). V was pared by 1 base and J by 3 bases, with 10 bases between. CDR3 sequence: CSARGGAVNQPQHF. The CDR3 nucleotides read TGCAGTGCTAGAGGGGGGGCCGTCAATCAGCCCCAGCATTTT.

This clonotype has more than one count but fewer than ten. CDR3: CASSALYSGSRTYNEQFF. The CDR3 nucleotides are TGTGCCAGCAGTGCCCTTTATAGCGGGAGTCGTACCTACAATGAGCAGTTCTTC. The chain couples TRBV27 to TRBJ2-1; 9 bases align to TRBD2. The length of the CDR3 is 18 residues. Germline CDR1 reads MNHEY; CDR2 reads SMNVEV (reference sequence). J lost 2 bases, V lost 5 bases, and 13 bases had no gene match.

The sample holds a few counts of this clonotype. V usage is TRBV12-3 or TRBV12-4 and J usage is TRBJ1-5; TRBD1 agrees at 7 bases. This CDR3 region has 18 residues. V lost 4 bases and J lost 0; bases outside the gene matches: 12. In DNA form, the CDR3 reads TGTGCCAGCAGTTCTGGGGAAACGGGACAGCCTAGCAATCAGCCCCAGCATTTT. As protein: CASSSGETGQPSNQPQHF.

The chain employs TRBV6-5 and TRBJ2-3; D tentatively reads TRBD1 or TRBD2 (5 bases each). V was shortened by 4 bases and J by 4 bases, with 12 bases between the two germline ends. The CDR3 is made up of 14 amino acids. Germline V gives CDR1 MNHEY, CDR2 SVGAGI. The CDR3 nucleotides read TGTGCCAGCAGTTGGGACGGAATAGCAGATACGCAGTATTTT. It yields the protein CASSWDGIADTQYF.

The chain recombines TRBV20-1 with TRBJ2-7, with TRBD2 identical over 12 bases. Trimming removed 4 bases from V and 4 bases from J; junction bases left unmatched: 8. The CDR3 spans 15 residues. Germline CDR1 DFQATT, CDR2 SNEGSKA (reference sequence). The CDR3 coding sequence is TGCAGTGCTACCGGGAATCTAGCGGGAGGGTACGAGCAGTACTTC. It yields the protein CSATGNLAGGYEQYF.

This clonotype was detected once. V usage is TRBV12-3 or TRBV12-4 and J usage is TRBJ1-5; maybe TRBD1 (5 bases). The CDR3 spans 15 residues. Trimming removed 3 bases from V and 4 bases from J, with 13 bases in between. This CDR3 reads CASSFGAALNQPQHF. The CDR3 DNA sequence: TGTGCCAGCAGTTTCGGGGCGGCCCTAAATCAGCCCCAGCATTTT.

The V gene is TRBV5-6, the J gene TRBJ2-1; tentatively, D is TRBD2 (7 bases). The germline gives CDR1 SGHDT, CDR2 YYEEEE. Trimming took 2 bases from V and 6 from J, leaving 15 bases between them. The CDR3 has 15 amino acids. In DNA, the CDR3 is TGTGCCAGCAGCTTAGAACGGGGGGCTTTCAATGAGCAGTTCTTC. The encoded protein is CASSLERGAFNEQFF.

This clonotype was found a few times. The genes are TRBV29-1 and TRBJ1-3, with 11 bases identical to TRBD1. Germline V gene lookup returns CDR1 SQVTM and CDR2 ANQGSEA. J lost 4 bases, V lost 7 bases, and 9 bases had no gene match. The CDR3 has 15 residues. The CDR3 DNA is TGCAGCGCCAGGACAGGGGGCTTCCGCGGAAACACCATATATTTT. Translating it yields CSARTGGFRGNTIYF.

V usage is TRBV5-5 and J usage is TRBJ2-5, with D possibly being TRBD2 (5 bases). This CDR3 comprises 15 residues. Germline-derived CDR1 and CDR2 are SGHKS and YYEKEE (reference sequence). Trimming removed 3 bases from V and 5 bases from J, with 17 bases in between. Written as DNA, the CDR3 is TGTGCCAGCAGCTGGGCGGGCGCTAGCCAGGAGACCCAGTACTTC. The encoded protein is CASSWAGASQETQYF.

This sequence joins TRBV3-1 and TRBJ1-1; D unclear. The CDR3 has 12 amino acids. Germline values: CDR1 LGHDT, CDR2 YNNKEL (reference sequence). The V end was cut by 4 bases, the J end by 8 bases, with 11 bases between. CDR3 in amino acids: CASSLWPGEAFF. The CDR3 region has the DNA TGTGCCAGCAGCCTTTGGCCCGGCGAAGCTTTCTTT. Variable domain in full (rest from reference TRBV3-1 and TRBJ1-1): DTAVSQTPKYLVTQMGNDKSIKCEQNLGHDTMYWYKQDSKKFLKIMFSYNNKELIINETVPNRFSPKSPDKAHLNLHINSLELGDSAVYFCASSLWPGEAFFGQGTRLTVV.

The J gene is TRBJ2-1, the V gene TRBV5-1; 10 positions agree with TRBD1. V shed 4 bases, J shed 9 bases, and the junction held 10 bases outside the gene matches. The CDR3 sequence is 15 residues long. The germline gives CDR1 SGHRS, CDR2 YFSETQ. Here the CDR3 reads CASSPKRDRGSEQFF. CDR3 nucleotides: TGCGCCAGCAGCCCAAAAAGGGACAGGGGAAGTGAGCAGTTCTTC. Using reference TRBV5-1 and TRBJ2-1 for the parts outside the CDR3, the full variable domain is KAGVTQTPRYLIKTRGQQVTLSCSPISGHRSVSWYQQTPGQGLQFLFEYFSETQRNKGNFPGRFSGRQFSNSRSEMNVSTLELGDSALYLCASSPKRDRGSEQFFGPGTRLTVL.

The chain employs TRBV20-1 and TRBJ2-3; D remains ambiguous. The CDR3 has 12 amino acids. V gave up 7 bases and J gave up 4 bases, with 12 bases separating them. Germline-derived CDR1 and CDR2 are DFQATT and SNEGSKA (reference sequence). The CDR3 is CSGRPPADTQYF. The CDR3, as DNA: TGCAGTGGGCGGCCTCCGGCAGATACGCAGTATTTT.

The chain employs TRBV6-1 and TRBJ2-1; D unresolved. The CDR3 totals 13 residues. Trimming stripped 6 bases from V and 12 bases from J, with 18 bases between. CDR1 MNHNS and CDR2 SASEGT come from the germline V gene. DNA of the CDR3: TGTGCCAGCAGAAAATTAGGAGTTGTTTGGCAGTTCTTC. Encoded protein: CASRKLGVVWQFF.

This clonotype was counted ten times or more. The V and J genes are TRBV12-3 or TRBV12-4 and TRBJ2-1, with 8 bases fitting TRBD2. Trimming took 5 bases from V and 7 from J; bases not matched to a gene: 19. The CDR3 length is 18 residues. CDR3 sequence: CASSPPGISGRISNEQFF. In DNA form, the CDR3 reads TGTGCCAGCAGTCCACCGGGAATCAGCGGGAGAATTTCGAATGAGCAGTTCTTC.

J is TRBJ2-2 and V is TRBV12-5; D not resolved. V shed 10 bases and J shed 0 bases, with 9 bases lying between them. In germline, CDR1 is LGHNT, CDR2 FRNRAP. The CDR3 runs 13 residues. The CDR3, as DNA: TGTGCTACCACAACGACGAACACCGGGGAGCTGTTTTTT. Encoded protein: CATTTTNTGELFF.

The chain recombines TRBV12-3 or TRBV12-4 with TRBJ1-2; D is perhaps TRBD1 (5 bases). V lost 7 bases to trimming and J lost 6 bases, with 12 bases between them. The CDR3 totals 12 residues. The CDR3 here is CASTRAGDGYTF. The CDR3 DNA is TGTGCCAGCACCCGGGCGGGGGATGGCTACACCTTC.

This sequence joins TRBV15 and TRBJ1-2, with D perhaps TRBD1 (6 bases). This CDR3 region has 16 residues. Germline CDR1 is LNHNV and CDR2 is YYDKDF (reference sequence). Trimming cost V 2 bases and J 6 bases, with 19 bases left between them. CDR3 sequence: CATSRLPVTGNHGYTF. The CDR3 region has the DNA TGTGCCACCAGCAGACTTCCCGTTACAGGGAACCATGGCTACACCTTC. Complete variable domain (other parts from reference TRBV15 and TRBJ1-2): DAMVIQNPRYQVTQFGKPVTLSCSQTLNHNVMYWYQQKSSQAPKLLFHYYDKDFNNEADTPDNFQSRRPNTSFCFLDIRSPGLGDTAMYLCATSRLPVTGNHGYTFGSGTRLTVV.

The V gene is TRBV28, the J gene TRBJ1-1; D may be TRBD1 (5 bases). The CDR3 runs to 16 residues. The V end lost 6 bases, the J end lost 1 base, and 18 bases lay between the germline ends. From germline, CDR1 is MDHEN and CDR2 SYDVKM. The CDR3 is CASRRLSITGNTEAFF. The CDR3 DNA follows: TGTGCCAGCAGAAGACTTTCAATCACAGGGAACACTGAAGCTTTCTTT.

V is TRBV27 and J is TRBJ2-1, with 10 bases that match TRBD2. The CDR3 covers 15 residues. V lost 5 bases, J lost 1 base, and 2 bases stayed unmatched. Germline values: CDR1 MNHEY, CDR2 SMNVEV (reference sequence). This CDR3 reads CASSQGLASYNEQFF. In nucleotides, the CDR3 is TGTGCCAGCAGTCAGGGACTAGCGTCCTACAATGAGCAGTTCTTC.

A few counts support this clonotype. V gene TRBV10-3 combines with J gene TRBJ1-1; tentative D call: TRBD1 (6 bases). Germline CDR1 ENHRY, CDR2 SYGVKD. The CDR3 runs to 14 residues. V lost 7 bases, J lost 4 bases, and 16 bases lay in between. The CDR3 bases are TGTGCCATCAAGGGGGACTCGGGTGGCACTGAAGCTTTCTTT. Protein: CAIKGDSGGTEAFF.

This clonotype was observed a handful of times. This chain joins TRBV6-9 and TRBJ1-2, with 9 positions matching TRBD1. V was pared by 6 bases and J by 0 bases, with 8 bases of the junction left unmatched. CDR1 is MNHGY, CDR2 SVAAGI, per germline. CDR3 length: 16 amino acids. The CDR3 DNA reads as TGTGCCAGCAGGCCGGGGACAGGGACCACTAACTATGGCTACACCTTC. Translation gives CASRPGTGTTNYGYTF.